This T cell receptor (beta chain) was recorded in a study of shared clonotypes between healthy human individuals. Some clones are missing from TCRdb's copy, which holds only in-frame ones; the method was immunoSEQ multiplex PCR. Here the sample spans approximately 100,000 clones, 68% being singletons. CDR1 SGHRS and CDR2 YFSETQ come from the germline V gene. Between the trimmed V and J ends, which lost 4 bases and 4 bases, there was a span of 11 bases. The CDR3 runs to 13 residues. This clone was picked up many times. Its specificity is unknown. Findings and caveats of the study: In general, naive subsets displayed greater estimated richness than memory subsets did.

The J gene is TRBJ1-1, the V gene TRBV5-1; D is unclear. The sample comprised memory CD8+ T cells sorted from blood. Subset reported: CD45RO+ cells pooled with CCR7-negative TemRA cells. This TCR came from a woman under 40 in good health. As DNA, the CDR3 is TGCGCCAGCAGCCCGACGGTAGCCACTGAAGCTTTCTTT. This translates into CASSPTVATEAFF.